The 31 T cell receptor beta chains below all came from one sample that was sequenced in a study of blood T cell repertoires in COVID-19. Repertoires were generated with immunoSEQ multiplex PCR, while TCRdb's copy carries only in-frame clones and drops some. This sample has roughly 140,000 clones; roughly 80% occur once, and the top ten carry about 4.2%. Sequenced input: peripheral blood. The receptors derive from a woman aged 80 or over with acute or convalescent COVID-19.

The chain combines TRBV5-1 with TRBJ2-3; TRBD2 matches at 8 bases. Germline V gene sequence: CDR1 SGHRS, CDR2 YFSETQ. The CDR3 loop spans 14 amino acids. The V segment lost 4 bases and the J segment 5 bases; nucleotides outside the gene matches: 6. The DNA for the CDR3 is TGCGCCAGCAGCCCCGTAAGCGGGGGAGATACGCAGTATTTT. This codes for CASSPVSGGDTQYF.

This clone was picked up one time. The CDR3 sequence is CAISVSRGYEQYF. The CDR3 DNA reads TGTGCCATCAGTGTCTCCAGGGGCTACGAGCAGTACTTC. This chain links TRBV10-3 with TRBJ2-7; D is possibly TRBD1 (6 bases). V lost 4 bases to trimming and J lost 3 bases, with 10 bases between them. The CDR3 extends over 13 amino acids. Germline V gene lookup returns CDR1 ENHRY and CDR2 SYGVKD.

The rearrangement joins TRBV6-1 to TRBJ1-2; no firm D call. The CDR3 contains 13 residues. The V gene lost 3 bases and the J gene lost 4 bases, with 9 bases spanning the gap. Germline V gene lookup returns CDR1 MNHNS and CDR2 SASEGT. The CDR3 is CASSDARIYGYTF. In DNA form, the CDR3 reads TGTGCCAGCAGTGATGCCAGGATCTATGGCTACACCTTC.

The chain couples TRBV2 to TRBJ2-7, with 8 bases that match TRBD2. J lost 3 bases, V lost 3 bases, and 7 bases had no gene match. The CDR3 covers 15 residues. In germline, CDR1 is SNHLY, CDR2 FYNNEI. The CDR3 region is CASSDGLAYHYEQYF. The CDR3 DNA is TGTGCCAGCAGTGATGGACTAGCTTACCACTACGAGCAGTACTTC.

The J gene is TRBJ1-5, the V gene TRBV7-2; possibly TRBD1 for D (6 bases). V lost 2 bases to trimming and J lost 6 bases, with 14 bases between them. Germline V gives CDR1 SGHTA, CDR2 FQGNSA. This CDR3 has 15 amino acids. The CDR3 here is CASSLFLTGIQPQHF. The CDR3 DNA sequence: TGTGCCAGCAGCTTATTTTTGACAGGTATTCAGCCCCAGCATTTT.

This clone showed up just a few times. The chain is built from TRBV10-3 and TRBJ2-7, with D unclear. V was shortened by 9 bases and J by 3 bases, with 18 bases between the two germline ends. Germline CDR1 reads ENHRY; CDR2 reads SYGVKD. This CDR3 spans 14 amino acids. The CDR3 spells CAITLSETGYEQYF. The CDR3 DNA is TGTGCCATTACTTTGTCGGAGACTGGCTACGAGCAGTACTTC.

J is TRBJ2-5 and V is TRBV28, with TRBD2 matching 10 bases. J gave up 3 bases and V 2 bases, and 0 bases lay outside the gene matches. This CDR3 contains 14 residues. The germline V gene has CDR1 MDHEN and CDR2 SYDVKM. Written as DNA, the CDR3 is TGTGCCAGCAGTTTACTAGCGGGGGAAGAGACCCAGTACTTC. Protein product: CASSLLAGEETQYF.

The chain has TRBV5-1 and TRBJ2-5, with D possibly TRBD2 on 5 matching bases. Trimming stripped 2 bases from V and 4 bases from J, with 12 bases between. The germline V gene encodes CDR1 SGHRS and CDR2 YFSETQ. The CDR3 contains 14 residues. The CDR3 DNA follows: TGCGCCAGCAGCTTTTTGACGGCGGGAGAGACCCAGTACTTC. Protein product: CASSFLTAGETQYF.

This clone was observed a few times. The genes are TRBV7-9 and TRBJ1-5; D gene uncertain. Germline CDR1 and CDR2: SEHNR and FQNEAQ (reference sequence). Trimming removed 2 bases from V and 7 bases from J, with 6 bases in between. The CDR3 loop spans 12 amino acids. The CDR3 region is CASSLFRQPQHF. The CDR3 DNA follows: TGTGCCAGCAGCTTATTTAGACAGCCCCAGCATTTT.

The chain employs TRBV7-3 and TRBJ2-1; possible D gene TRBD2, 6 bases. The germline V gene encodes CDR1 SGHTA and CDR2 FQGTGA. V lost 5 bases and J 2 bases, leaving 16 bases between the germline ends. This CDR3 contains 16 residues. The CDR3, as DNA: TGTGCCAGCAGCCAACTACTAGCAACCGCCTACAATGAGCAGTTCTTC. The encoded protein is CASSQLLATAYNEQFF.

This chain links TRBV28 with TRBJ1-5; 9 nucleotides line up with TRBD1. The CDR3 length is 14 residues. The V segment lost 7 bases and the J segment 7 bases; nucleotides outside the gene matches: 8. CDR1 MDHEN and CDR2 SYDVKM come from the germline V gene. CDR3 DNA: TGTGCCAGCACCGGACAGGGGAGGTGGCAGCCCCAGCATTTT. Residues: CASTGQGRWQPQHF.

The chain combines TRBV7-8 with TRBJ1-4; TRBD1 matches at 7 bases. Germline V lookup: CDR1 SGHVS, CDR2 FQNEAQ. V dropped 8 bases and J dropped 5; count of bases not matched to a gene: 8. This CDR3 is 14 amino acids long. CDR3 in DNA: TGTGCCAGCGGACAGGCTTTTACGAATGAAAAACTGTTTTTT. Translating it yields CASGQAFTNEKLFF. Using reference TRBV7-8 and TRBJ1-4 for the parts outside the CDR3, the full variable domain is GAGVSQSPRYKVAKRGQDVALRCDPISGHVSLFWYQQALGQGPEFLTYFQNEAQLDKSGLPSDRFFAERPEGSVSTLKIQRTQQEDSAVYLCASGQAFTNEKLFFGSGTQLSVL.

This chain connects TRBV28 to TRBJ2-7, with TRBD2 identical over 14 bases. The CDR3 covers 16 residues. The V and J ends lost 5 bases and 3 bases, in that order; junction bases with no gene match: 6. CDR1 and CDR2 from the germline V gene are MDHEN and SYDVKM. CDR3 region: CASSDPGLAGDYEQYF. The CDR3 coding sequence is TGTGCCAGCAGTGACCCGGGACTAGCGGGAGACTACGAGCAGTACTTC.

The chain combines TRBV6-6 with TRBJ2-5; TRBD2 agrees at 7 bases. Germline CDR1 and CDR2: MNHNY and SVGAGI (reference sequence). The J segment lost 5 bases and the V segment lost 5 bases, leaving 17 bases of the junction unmatched. The CDR3 sequence is 17 residues long. This chain's CDR3 is CASSRTMEGGDAETQYF. The CDR3, as DNA: TGTGCCAGCAGTCGCACCATGGAGGGAGGGGACGCTGAGACCCAGTACTTC.

The CDR3, as DNA: TGTGCCAGCAGCTTGGTAGTATCAGGGCTTAACACTGAAGCTTTCTTT. Its protein product is CASSLVVSGLNTEAFF. The gene calls are TRBV5-4 and TRBJ1-1; D is possibly TRBD1 (5 bases). CDR1 and CDR2 (germline): SGHNT, YYREEE (reference sequence). The CDR3 has 16 amino acids. V lost 0 bases and J lost 2, with 14 bases in between.

The CDR3 nucleotides read TGTGCCAGCAGCCAAGTAGGACAGGGTGCCACAGATACGCAGTATTTT. It specifies CASSQVGQGATDTQYF. J is TRBJ2-3 and V is TRBV3-1 (or the pseudogene TRBV3-2); 8 bases align to TRBD1. The V gene end was trimmed by 1 base and the J gene end by 2 bases; junction bases not matched to a gene: 5. Germline CDR1 LGHDT, CDR2 YNNKEL (reference sequence). The CDR3 is 16 residues long.

The chain has TRBV3-1 (or the pseudogene TRBV3-2) and TRBJ2-3; 9 nucleotides line up with TRBD2. This CDR3 spans 15 amino acids. CDR1 is LGHDT, CDR2 YNNKEL, per germline (reference sequence). V shed 8 bases and J 2 bases; nucleotides not matched to a gene: 8. The CDR3 coding sequence is TGTGCCAGCCGACGAGCGGGGGGCATCACAGATACGCAGTATTTT. Protein sequence: CASRRAGGITDTQYF.

The chain combines TRBV20-1 with TRBJ1-1; no definite D call. The CDR3 consists of 11 residues. CDR1 and CDR2 (germline): DFQATT, SNEGSKA (reference sequence). V dropped 8 bases and J dropped 1 base, with 8 bases sitting between them. CDR3 bases: TGCAGTACTAATAGGAACACTGAAGCTTTCTTT. This gives the protein CSTNRNTEAFF.

The chain links TRBV19 to TRBJ2-1; D is possibly TRBD1 (5 bases). Germline V gene sequence: CDR1 LNHDA, CDR2 SQIVND (reference sequence). V dropped 3 bases and J dropped 9 bases, with 15 bases sitting between them. The CDR3 is 14 residues long. CDR3 nucleotide sequence: TGTGCCAGTAGTATCACGAGCAGGGCAGGTGAGCAGTTCTTC. The encoded protein is CASSITSRAGEQFF. The full variable domain, completed using reference TRBV19 and TRBJ2-1, is DGGITQSPKYLFRKEGQNVTLSCEQNLNHDAMYWYRQDPGQGLRLIYYSQIVNDFQKGDIAEGYSVSREKKESFPLTVTSAQKNPTAFYLCASSITSRAGEQFFGPGTRLTVL.

Here the CDR3 reads CASSFGRFNEKLFF. Here the CDR3 DNA reads TGCGCCAGCAGCTTCGGGAGGTTTAATGAAAAACTGTTTTTT. The chain has TRBV5-1 and TRBJ1-4; D uncertain. Germline V gives CDR1 SGHRS, CDR2 YFSETQ. Trimming stripped 2 bases from V and 4 bases from J, with 9 bases between. This CDR3 has 14 amino acids.

The V gene is TRBV2, the J gene TRBJ2-5; the D gene is possibly TRBD1 (6 bases). Between the trimmed V and J ends, which lost 7 bases and 0 bases, there was a span of 12 bases. The CDR3 covers 14 residues. Germline V gives CDR1 SNHLY, CDR2 FYNNEI. The CDR3 protein is CASTYGQYQETQYF. DNA of the CDR3: TGTGCCAGCACCTATGGACAGTACCAAGAGACCCAGTACTTC. Using reference TRBV2 and TRBJ2-5 for the parts outside the CDR3, the full variable domain is EPEVTQTPSHQVTQMGQEVILRCVPISNHLYFYWYRQILGQKVEFLVSFYNNEISEKSEIFDDQFSVERPDGSNFTLKIRSTKLEDSAMYFCASTYGQYQETQYFGPGTRLLVL.

J is TRBJ2-1 and V is TRBV14; TRBD2 agrees at 9 bases. V lost 3 bases, J lost 4 bases, and 4 bases stayed unmatched. The CDR3 sequence is 15 residues long. CDR1 and CDR2 (germline): SGHDN, FVKESK. DNA of the CDR3: TGTGCCAGCAGCCACCCTAGCGGGGCTTACAATGAGCAGTTCTTC. This sequence encodes CASSHPSGAYNEQFF.

CDR3 DNA sequence: TGTGCCAGCTCACCCGACAGGCTTCTTGGCTACACCTTC. Protein product: CASSPDRLLGYTF. This rearrangement joins TRBV18 to TRBJ1-2; D is perhaps TRBD1 (6 bases). V was cut by 3 bases and J by 7 bases, with 12 bases left in between. Germline CDR1 KGHSH, CDR2 LQKENI. This CDR3 has 13 residues.

The V and J genes are TRBV5-1 and TRBJ1-6, with D hard to call. The CDR3 is made up of 16 amino acids. Looked up from germline, CDR1 is SGHRS and CDR2 is YFSETQ. V lost 0 bases to trimming and J lost 4 bases, with 11 bases between them. The DNA of the CDR3 is TGCGCCAGCAGCTTGGGGACCGGGGAGTATAATTCACCCCTCCACTTT. Its translation is CASSLGTGEYNSPLHF.

The chain links TRBV2 to TRBJ1-2, with 8 bases matching TRBD1. V lost 6 bases and J lost 6; bases outside the gene matches: 0. CDR1 is SNHLY and CDR2 is FYNNEI in the germline V gene. The CDR3 loop spans 11 amino acids. The CDR3 spells CASRQGDGYTF. CDR3 coding DNA: TGTGCCAGCAGACAGGGGGATGGCTACACCTTC.

The count of this clone is one. J is TRBJ2-1 and V is TRBV5-1; 12 bases fit TRBD2. After removal of 0 bases from V and 7 bases from J, the junction contained 14 bases not matched to a gene. The V gene's germline CDR1 is SGHRS and CDR2 YFSETQ. The CDR3 runs 19 residues. The CDR3 coding sequence is TGCGCCAGCAGCTTGGACGGACACCCGACTAGCGGGAGAGGGAATGAGCAGTTCTTC. Translating gives CASSLDGHPTSGRGNEQFF.

V usage is TRBV9 and J usage is TRBJ2-1; possible D gene TRBD2, 5 bases. The CDR3 has 12 amino acids. The V end was cut by 4 bases, the J end by 9 bases, with 11 bases between. The V gene's germline CDR1 is SGDLS and CDR2 YYNGEE. CDR3 region: CASSPPGVEQFF. CDR3 sequence (DNA): TGTGCCAGCAGCCCCCCCGGGGTTGAGCAGTTCTTC.

V and J are TRBV10-3 and TRBJ2-1, with a possible D match to TRBD2 (6 bases). This CDR3 has 15 amino acids. Germline V gene data show CDR1 as ENHRY and CDR2 as SYGVKD. V was shortened by 0 bases and J by 7 bases, with 13 bases between the two germline ends. CDR3 region: CAISESEGGRNEQFF. CDR3 bases: TGTGCCATCAGTGAGTCGGAGGGAGGAAGGAATGAGCAGTTCTTC.

V is TRBV5-1 and J is TRBJ1-2; 10 positions match TRBD1. Per germline, CDR1 SGHRS and CDR2 YFSETQ. V was pared by 1 base and J by 4 bases, with 4 bases of the junction left unmatched. The CDR3 is 15 residues long. The chain's CDR3 is CASSLSGTGAYGYTF. The CDR3 bases are TGCGCCAGCAGCTTGAGTGGGACAGGGGCCTATGGCTACACCTTC. The variable domain in full, with the rest retrieved from reference TRBV5-1 and TRBJ1-2, is KAGVTQTPRYLIKTRGQQVTLSCSPISGHRSVSWYQQTPGQGLQFLFEYFSETQRNKGNFPGRFSGRQFSNSRSEMNVSTLELGDSALYLCASSLSGTGAYGYTFGSGTRLTVV.

J is TRBJ2-1 and V is TRBV5-1; D is perhaps TRBD2 (6 bases). This CDR3 has 12 amino acids. Germline CDR1 reads SGHRS; CDR2 reads YFSETQ. V lost 5 bases and J lost 6, with 9 bases in between. The CDR3 spells CASRRDSNEQFF. DNA for the CDR3: TGCGCCAGCAGGCGGGACTCCAATGAGCAGTTCTTC.

With regard to this clone: In the same sample, other DNA sequences code for this CDR3. The chain joins TRBV18 to TRBJ1-5; 10 bases are a match to TRBD1. The germline gives CDR1 KGHSH, CDR2 LQKENI. Unmatched junction bases numbered 6, after V lost 6 bases and J lost 4 bases. The CDR3 is made up of 15 amino acids. CDR3 loop: CASSEGQGTNQPQHF. The CDR3 nucleotides are TGTGCCAGCTCCGAGGGACAGGGGACTAATCAGCCCCAGCATTTT.